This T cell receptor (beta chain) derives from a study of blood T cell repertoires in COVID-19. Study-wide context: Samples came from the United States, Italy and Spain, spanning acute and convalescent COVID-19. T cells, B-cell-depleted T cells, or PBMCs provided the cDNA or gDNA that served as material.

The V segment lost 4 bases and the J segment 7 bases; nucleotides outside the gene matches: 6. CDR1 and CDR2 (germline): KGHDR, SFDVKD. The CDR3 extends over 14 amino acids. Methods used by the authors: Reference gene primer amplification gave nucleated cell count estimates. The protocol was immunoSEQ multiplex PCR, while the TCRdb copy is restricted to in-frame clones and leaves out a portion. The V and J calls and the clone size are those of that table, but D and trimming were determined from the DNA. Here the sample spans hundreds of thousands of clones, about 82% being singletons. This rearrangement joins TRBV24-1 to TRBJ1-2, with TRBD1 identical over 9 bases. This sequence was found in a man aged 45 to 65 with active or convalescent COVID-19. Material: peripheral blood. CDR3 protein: CATSDGRQGGGYTF. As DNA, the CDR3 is TGTGCCACCAGTGACGGACGACAGGGGGGTGGCTACACCTTC.